This T cell receptor beta chain was sequenced for a study of cytomegalovirus exposure and HLA in healthy donors. Study observations and caveats: A later analysis linked a missense variant in DCLRE1C to the trimming of TCR beta V and J genes.

The table lists this clone with a count of one. The antigen remains unidentified. PCR involved 60 Vbeta and 13 Jbeta primers. Profiling relied on immunoSEQ multiplex PCR, and the TCRdb table lists in-frame clones only, not all of them. The sample lists roughly 160,000 clones, about four fifths occurring once. The CDR3 is 15 amino acids. Germline V CDR1 and CDR2: ENHRY, SYGVKD. The V and J ends lost 6 bases and 0 bases respectively, with 12 bases between them. The sequenced material came from PBMCs. This receptor was obtained from a male donor in good health and CMV-seronegative. The chain recombines TRBV10-3 with TRBJ1-3; tentatively, D is TRBD1 (5 bases). CDR3 in DNA: TGTGCCATCAGGGACGACAGAGGCTCTGGAAACACCATATATTTT. Its translation is CAIRDDRGSGNTIYF.